Following are 31 T cell receptor beta chains from one sample sequenced in a study of cytomegalovirus exposure and HLA in healthy donors. The study ran its PCR with 60 Vbeta and 13 Jbeta primers. Assay: immunoSEQ multiplex PCR; the TCRdb copy retains only in-frame clones and omits some. The sample table includes 93,000 or so clones. Sequencing was done on a sample of PBMCs. Every receptor here comes from a man between 40 and 49 years old in good health and CMV-seronegative.

The chain uses TRBV30 and TRBJ2-1; 11 bases match TRBD2. The CDR3 extends over 15 amino acids. V trimming: 5 bases; J trimming: 7 bases; junction bases outside the gene matches: 10. Germline V gene data show CDR1 as GTSNPN and CDR2 as SVGIG (reference sequence). For the CDR3, the DNA is TGTGCCTGGGCCCGATTGGGACTAGCGGAGAATGAGCAGTTCTTC. Translation: CAWARLGLAENEQFF.

The genes are TRBV18 and TRBJ2-6; 12 bases line up with TRBD1. This CDR3 has 19 amino acids. The germline V gene has CDR1 KGHSH and CDR2 LQKENI. The trim removed 6 bases at V and 3 bases at J, leaving 12 bases unmatched. The chain's CDR3 is CASSSKSGTGGFGANVLTF. The DNA for the CDR3 is TGTGCCAGCTCCTCAAAGAGCGGGACAGGGGGCTTTGGGGCCAACGTCCTGACTTTC.

The chain joins TRBV6-1 to TRBJ2-7, with unresolved D. Trimming pared 2 bases from V and 4 bases from J, leaving 6 bases between. The CDR3 consists of 12 residues. Germline V gene data show CDR1 as MNHNS and CDR2 as SASEGT. The chain's CDR3 is CASSESLYEQYF. CDR3 DNA sequence: TGTGCCAGCAGTGAAAGTCTATACGAGCAGTACTTC.

This chain uses TRBV7-8 with TRBJ1-5, with 8 bases lining up with TRBD1. The CDR3 runs 15 residues. The junction had 6 bases not matched to a gene; V was cut back by 5 bases and J by 3 bases. Germline V gives CDR1 SGHVS, CDR2 FQNEAQ. CDR3 nucleotide sequence: TGTGCCAGCAGCCCCGGGACAGGTTACAATCAGCCCCAGCATTTT. This gives the protein CASSPGTGYNQPQHF. Using reference TRBV7-8 and TRBJ1-5 for the parts outside the CDR3, the full variable domain is GAGVSQSPRYKVAKRGQDVALRCDPISGHVSLFWYQQALGQGPEFLTYFQNEAQLDKSGLPSDRFFAERPEGSVSTLKIQRTQQEDSAVYLCASSPGTGYNQPQHFGDGTRLSIL.

The V gene is TRBV5-1, the J gene TRBJ1-1; D uncertain. The germline V gene encodes CDR1 SGHRS and CDR2 YFSETQ. V lost 0 bases and J 6 bases, leaving 18 bases between the germline ends. The CDR3 totals 16 residues. The CDR3 here is CASSLDASLSGAEAFF. As DNA, the CDR3 is TGCGCCAGCAGCTTGGATGCCAGTCTGAGCGGCGCTGAAGCTTTCTTT.

This chain's CDR3 is CASRKRELDNEQFF. The DNA of the CDR3 is TGTGCCAGTAGGAAGCGGGAGTTGGACAATGAGCAGTTCTTC. This rearrangement joins TRBV19 to TRBJ2-1, with 8 bases identical to TRBD2. Germline values: CDR1 LNHDA, CDR2 SQIVND (reference sequence). This CDR3 comprises 14 residues. V lost 6 bases to trimming and J lost 5 bases; unmatched junction nucleotides: 6.

The J gene is TRBJ2-3, the V gene TRBV5-1; 8 bases match TRBD1. The CDR3 has 15 amino acids. Losses at the gene ends were 1 base for V and 3 bases for J; bases not matched to a gene: 4. Germline assignment: CDR1 SGHRS and CDR2 YFSETQ. Written as DNA, the CDR3 is TGCGCCAGCAGCTTGCAGGGGGCGAAAACAGATACGCAGTATTTT. Its translation: CASSLQGAKTDTQYF.

This chain connects TRBV7-2 to TRBJ1-2, with D perhaps TRBD1 (5 bases). The CDR3 sequence is 14 residues long. The germline CDR1 and CDR2 sequences are SGHTA and FQGNSA. The V and J ends lost 6 bases and 5 bases respectively, with 16 bases between them. This chain's CDR3 is CASSPDMQSYGYTF. CDR3 nucleotide sequence: TGTGCCAGCAGTCCGGACATGCAATCATATGGCTACACCTTC.

V and J are TRBV6-5 and TRBJ2-7, with a tentative D call TRBD2 (6 bases). The ends were cut back, 1 base at V and 3 bases at J, with 16 bases in the middle. The CDR3 is 16 residues long. CDR1 and CDR2 from the germline V gene are MNHEY and SVGAGI. The CDR3 is CASSYWRAPVVYEQYF. The CDR3 nucleotides are TGTGCCAGCAGTTACTGGAGGGCCCCAGTAGTCTACGAGCAGTACTTC.

CDR3 residues: CASSYYRGLTDTQYF. The CDR3 DNA reads as TGTGCCAGCAGTTACTACAGGGGCCTCACAGATACGCAGTATTTT. The J gene is TRBJ2-3, the V gene TRBV6-5; 7 nucleotides line up with TRBD1. Per germline, CDR1 MNHEY and CDR2 SVGAGI. V was pared by 1 base and J by 2 bases, with 3 bases of the junction left unmatched. CDR3 length equals 15 residues.

The chain uses TRBV5-1 and TRBJ1-3; D uncertain. With 3 bases removed from V and 0 bases from J, the gap between germline ends came to 10 bases. Per germline, CDR1 SGHRS and CDR2 YFSETQ. CDR3 length: 15 residues. The CDR3 coding sequence is TGCGCCAGCAGCTCTTTAACCAGCTCTGGAAACACCATATATTTT. It yields the protein CASSSLTSSGNTIYF.

The chain is built from TRBV28 and TRBJ1-2; TRBD1 agrees at 11 bases. Germline trimming cut 9 bases from V and 2 bases from J; bases unmatched to any gene: 8. This CDR3 contains 15 residues. Germline CDR1 reads MDHEN; CDR2 reads SYDVKM. As DNA, the CDR3 is TGTGCCAGTCAGGACAGGGGGCGATTCAACTATGGCTACACCTTC. Translation gives CASQDRGRFNYGYTF.

The chain's CDR3 is CASSLGQYQETQYF. CDR3 DNA: TGTGCCAGCAGCTTGGGGCAGTACCAAGAGACCCAGTACTTC. This chain links TRBV5-4 with TRBJ2-5; no clear D. Germline-derived CDR1 and CDR2 are SGHNT and YYREEE (reference sequence). The length of the CDR3 is 14 residues. V was pared by 0 bases and J by 0 bases, with 6 bases between.

This sequence joins TRBV10-3 and TRBJ2-7, with a weak D call TRBD2 (6 bases). Germline-derived CDR1 and CDR2 are ENHRY and SYGVKD. The V end was cut by 10 bases, the J end by 2 bases, with 12 bases between. CDR3 length equals 12 residues. The DNA for the CDR3 is TGTGCCAGTACGGGGACTCCCTACGAGCAGTACTTC. It codes for CASTGTPYEQYF.

The chain joins TRBV5-1 to TRBJ2-7; D gene unclear. This CDR3 has 12 residues. Trimming removed 5 bases from V and 4 bases from J, with 10 bases in between. CDR1 is SGHRS and CDR2 is YFSETQ in the germline V gene. In DNA, the CDR3 is TGCGCCAGCAGTCGAGATGCGTACGAGCAGTACTTC. Its protein is CASSRDAYEQYF.

Notes on this clone: This sample also contains other DNA sequences that code for the same CDR3. This sequence joins TRBV11-2 and TRBJ1-1; TRBD1 might be the D (5 bases). This CDR3 region has 13 residues. With 4 bases removed from V and 1 base from J, the gap between germline ends came to 7 bases. Germline V CDR1 and CDR2: SGHAT, FQNNGV. The CDR3 DNA is TGTGCCAGCAGCTCCCAGGGGAACACTGAAGCTTTCTTT. This encodes CASSSQGNTEAFF.

The chain employs TRBV7-9 and TRBJ2-7; 10 nucleotides align to TRBD2. CDR1 SEHNR and CDR2 FQNEAQ come from the germline V gene (reference sequence). This CDR3 region has 15 residues. The V segment lost 4 bases and the J segment 5 bases; nucleotides outside the gene matches: 8. CDR3 nucleotide sequence: TGTGCCAGCAGCTACCTACTAGCGGGAAACCACGAGCAGTACTTC. Protein sequence: CASSYLLAGNHEQYF.

The chain has TRBV10-3 and TRBJ1-3; the D is unclear. The CDR3 runs to 13 residues. V gave up 6 bases and J gave up 0 bases, with 6 bases separating them. Germline CDR1 reads ENHRY; CDR2 reads SYGVKD. The CDR3, as DNA: TGTGCCATCAGAGTTAGCTCTGGAAACACCATATATTTT. It is translated as CAIRVSSGNTIYF.

CDR3 coding DNA: TGTGCCAGCAGCGTAGGATTTCGGACAGGGGGTTCACCCCTCCACTTT. Translation: CASSVGFRTGGSPLHF. V usage is TRBV9 and J usage is TRBJ1-6, with 10 bases fitting TRBD1. The CDR3 is made up of 16 amino acids. Losses at the gene ends were 0 bases for V and 9 bases for J; bases not matched to a gene: 6. Per germline, CDR1 SGDLS and CDR2 YYNGEE.

J is TRBJ2-7 and V is TRBV10-2, with a weak D call TRBD1 (6 bases). CDR1 and CDR2 (germline): WSHSY, SAAADI. CDR3 size: 12 residues. Trimming took off 8 bases at V and 1 base at J, with 9 bases between the two ends. The CDR3 loop reads CASSGQSYEQYF. CDR3 bases: TGCGCCAGCTCCGGACAGTCCTACGAGCAGTACTTC.

The gene calls are TRBV5-1 and TRBJ2-1; TRBD2 matches 11 bases. The ends lost 0 bases at V and 0 bases at J; junction bases unmatched: 11. Germline V gene data show CDR1 as SGHRS and CDR2 as YFSETQ. This CDR3 region has 20 residues. Here the CDR3 DNA reads TGCGCCAGCAGCTTGGAACCTAGCGGGGGGCCGCGGAGCTCCTACAATGAGCAGTTCTTC. Protein sequence: CASSLEPSGGPRSSYNEQFF.

In the case of this clone: Other DNA sequences in this specimen translate into the identical CDR3. This chain links TRBV5-4 with TRBJ1-2; 7 bases agree with TRBD1. The V gene's germline CDR1 is SGHNT and CDR2 YYREEE (reference sequence). Trimming at V came to 4 bases and at J to 4 bases, leaving 7 bases not matched to a gene. This CDR3 is built from 14 residues. The CDR3 region has the DNA TGTGCCAGCAGCCCGGGGACAGCACTCTATGGCTACACCTTC. Its translation is CASSPGTALYGYTF.

The chain employs TRBV14 and TRBJ1-3, with D maybe TRBD1 (5 bases). Trimming pared 4 bases from V and 0 bases from J, leaving 10 bases between. The germline CDR1 and CDR2 sequences are SGHDN and FVKESK. The CDR3 is made up of 15 amino acids. The DNA for the CDR3 is TGTGCCAGCAGCCGACAGCTGAGCTCTGGAAACACCATATATTTT. Protein: CASSRQLSSGNTIYF.

The V gene is TRBV5-1, the J gene TRBJ2-6; D gene ambiguous. The germline V gene has CDR1 SGHRS and CDR2 YFSETQ. The V and J ends lost 1 base and 0 bases respectively, with 5 bases between them. The CDR3 sequence is 15 residues long. CDR3 sequence reads: CASSLLSSGANVLTF. The CDR3 DNA reads as TGCGCCAGCAGCTTGTTGAGCTCTGGGGCCAACGTCCTGACTTTC.

The V and J genes are TRBV4-1 and TRBJ1-5, with TRBD1 matching over 8 bases. From germline, CDR1 is MGHRA and CDR2 YSYEKL. V was pared by 2 bases and J by 1 base, with 4 bases of the junction left unmatched. CDR3 length: 16 residues. The CDR3 sequence: CASSQQGAGSNQPQHF. The DNA of the CDR3 is TGCGCCAGCAGCCAACAGGGGGCGGGGAGCAATCAGCCCCAGCATTTT.

The rearrangement joins TRBV7-8 to TRBJ1-6, with TRBD1 matching over 8 bases. J lost 9 bases, V lost 6 bases, and 10 bases had no gene match. The CDR3 totals 15 residues. The germline CDR1 and CDR2 sequences are SGHVS and FQNEAQ. The CDR3 DNA sequence: TGTGCCAGCAGGGCTTCAGGGGGCGCGGGTTCACCCCTCCACTTT. It translates to CASRASGGAGSPLHF.

This rearrangement joins TRBV6-4 to TRBJ1-5, with 8 bases fitting TRBD1. Germline V gene lookup returns CDR1 MRHNA and CDR2 SNTAGT. This CDR3 is built from 15 residues. Trimming took 5 bases from V and 2 from J; bases not matched to a gene: 5. CDR3 region: CASSTDRGGNQPQHF. The CDR3 bases are TGTGCCAGCAGTACCGACAGGGGTGGCAATCAGCCCCAGCATTTT.

V gene TRBV6-4 combines with J gene TRBJ2-2, with 7 bases identical to TRBD2. The CDR3 runs 15 residues. V lost 4 bases, J lost 4 bases, and 6 bases stayed unmatched. Germline V gives CDR1 MRHNA, CDR2 SNTAGT. The CDR3, as DNA: TGTGCCAGCAGTGTCGCGGGAGAGGCCACCGGGGAGCTGTTTTTT. Translation: CASSVAGEATGELFF.

The rearrangement links TRBV5-6 to TRBJ1-5; D may be TRBD1 (6 bases). Trimming removed 0 bases from V and 6 bases from J, with 10 bases in between. CDR1 and CDR2 from the germline V gene are SGHDT and YYEEEE. This CDR3 has 14 amino acids. The CDR3 nucleotides read TGTGCCAGCAGCTTGGTGGGGGCTGGTCAGCCCCAGCATTTT. This translates into CASSLVGAGQPQHF.

The chain joins TRBV6-5 to TRBJ1-5; D may be TRBD1 (5 bases). CDR3 length: 14 amino acids. Per the germline V gene, CDR1 is MNHEY and CDR2 is SVGAGI. The V end was cut by 4 bases, the J end by 2 bases, with 9 bases between. The chain's CDR3 is CASSSGYGNQPQHF. CDR3 nucleotide sequence: TGTGCCAGCAGTTCAGGGTATGGCAATCAGCCCCAGCATTTT.

V gene TRBV5-1 combines with J gene TRBJ2-5; D remains ambiguous. The J call may be faulty, since TRBJ2-7 better matches the DNA end. The CDR3 contains 12 residues. Germline V gene lookup returns CDR1 SGHRS and CDR2 YFSETQ. CDR3 in DNA: TGCGCCAGCAGCTTGGATGCCTACGAGCAGTACTTC. Translation gives CASSLDAYEQYF.